The rows below give T cell receptor beta chains drawn from one sample of a study of preoperative IRX-2 immunotherapy in early breast cancer. This table comes from immunoSEQ multiplex PCR, and its TCRdb copy is limited to in-frame clones, with some not included. The sample shows 24,000 or so clones, 78% of them seen only once. The sequences come from lymph node tissue, collected before IRX-2 immunotherapy. Source of these receptors: a human donor with breast cancer. CDR3s leave out the opening cysteine and the closing phenylalanine or tryptophan.

v_call	j_call	cdr3_aa
TRBV6-8	TRBJ1-5	AISEDRVRQPQH
TRBV11-3	TRBJ1-1	ASSFPDRGDDTEAF
TRBV6-8	TRBJ1-2	ASKSRWSISYGYT
TRBV15	TRBJ1-3	ATSTPAYSGNTIY
TRBV11-3	TRBJ1-6	ASSQVSESSTYNSPLH
TRBV11-3	TRBJ2-3	ASSLAGGSSTDTQY
TRBV28	TRBJ2-7	ASSLSQGGPYEQY
TRBV5-1	TRBJ1-3	ASSYNRDLLRNTIY
TRBV15	TRBJ2-2	ATSREAGNTGELF
TRBV6-8	TRBJ1-1	ASSDRSRSLEAF
TRBV11-3	TRBJ1-2	ASSFPGRESNYGYT
TRBV19	TRBJ1-2	ASSTGQGGGYT
TRBV11-3	TRBJ2-7	ASSLKRPQSSYEQY
TRBV6-8	TRBJ2-1	ASSYSVWGTPYNEQF
TRBV30	TRBJ1-2	AWSVPPGGAYGYT
TRBV5-1	TRBJ1-1	ASSYYRGVGVNTEAF
TRBV28	TRBJ1-1	ASRDNRENTEAF
TRBV6-8	TRBJ1-2	ASSPPGGLGYGYT
TRBV6-8	TRBJ1-4	ASSSGQGGLKKLF
TRBV6-8	TRBJ2-7	ASSSRVRRGTTYEQY
TRBV7-7	TRBJ1-2	ASSESAGKTNYGYT
TRBV6-8	TRBJ1-4	ASSYSGQGFSEKLF
TRBV23-1	TRBJ1-6	ASSLRDRDNSPLH
TRBV19	TRBJ2-1	ASSHRGVAGVSSYNEQF
TRBV19	TRBJ1-1	ASSTGEGWTEAF
TRBV11-3	TRBJ1-3	ASSQFGLHDVSGNTIY
TRBV7-6	TRBJ1-1	ASSPGQGENTEAF
TRBV1	TRBJ1-6	ASSQDGNSPLH
TRBV19	TRBJ1-1	ASNSLWGHTEAF
TRBV11-3	TRBJ2-7	ASSLVEVAGAYEQY
TRBV15	TRBJ1-2	ASSYPGRNYGYT
TRBV6-8	TRBJ1-5	ASSTGSNQPQH
TRBV12-2	TRBJ1-3	ATFRGDSGNTIY
TRBV6-8	TRBJ1-3	AHRTVSGNTIY
TRBV1	TRBJ1-1	ASSQATANTEAF
TRBV6-8	TRBJ2-1	ASSVDRGDEQF
TRBV23-1	TRBJ1-2	ASSQVNRGSTNYGYT
TRBV7-5	TRBJ1-3	ASSSQTLPSGNTIY
TRBV28	TRBJ1-1	ASGTGSLLAF
TRBV6-8	TRBJ1-5	ASSYGGASEQPQH
TRBV19	TRBJ2-1	ASRSGTSGLYEQF
TRBV6-8	TRBJ2-7	ASSYRRISYEQY
TRBV23-1	TRBJ2-7	ASSQDFEGIYEQY
TRBV23-1	TRBJ1-3	ASSSLTGLSGNTIY
TRBV28	TRBJ1-1	ASSARGARTEAF
TRBV14	TRBJ1-1	ASSPDWGTEAF
TRBV6-8	TRBJ1-1	ASSAGGPTEAF
TRBV7-1	TRBJ2-5	ASSRDGQETQY
TRBV11-3	TRBJ2-7	ASRDRGLNYEQY
TRBV6-8	TRBJ2-2	ASSRDTPPNTGELF
TRBV5-1	TRBJ1-1	ASSLVGGQGSSFF
TRBV6-8	TRBJ2-2	AISTDRNTGELF
TRBV6-8	TRBJ1-5	ASSYDAIQQPQH
TRBV7-7	TRBJ2-1	ASSAGTSGGRNEQF
TRBV28	TRBJ2-2	ASSSPRVSTGELF
TRBV12-5	TRBJ2-1	ASWTAQGGEQF